The T cell receptor beta chain under discussion was sequenced for a study of tumor and adjacent non-tumor tissue in lung cancer. Whole-study context: Patients comprised 12 adenocarcinoma, a couple of squamous cell carcinoma and 1 small cell lung cancer.

The V segment lost 5 bases and the J segment 3 bases; nucleotides outside the gene matches: 4. The CDR3 consists of 14 residues. Germline V gene sequence: CDR1 SGHAT, CDR2 FQNNGV. Study conclusions and caveats: Shorter survival was associated with higher TCR diversity in tumors.

This sample's RNA came from whole unsorted tissue. This non-tumor lung sample came from over 3 cm beyond the tumor edge. Three rounds of nested PCR, following a modified ARM-PCR protocol, produced the TCRbeta library. In TCRdb, the multiplex PCR reads were re-called with MiXCR into one record per CDR3 protein. The data show 50,000 or so distinct CDR3 sequences, with about 70% seen just once and approximately 23% held by the top ten. This clonotype ranks as medium-sized. Its antigen remains unknown. The chain employs TRBV11-2 and TRBJ1-2, with 9 bases fitting TRBD1. Sequences were obtained from distant non-tumor lung tissue. This TCR was recovered from an older woman with non-small cell lung cancer. The CDR3 DNA reads as TGTGCCAGCAGCGTGGACAGGGGCTACTATGGCTACACCTTC. Protein: CASSVDRGYYGYTF.